What follows are 8 T cell receptor beta chains derived from one specimen sequenced in a study of beta chain features in type 1 diabetes. The sequenced template was cDNA made from the entire isolated RNA. Method: immunoSEQ multiplex PCR; TCRdb's copy keeps in-frame clones and lacks some. The sample has hundreds of thousands of clones, 15% to 19% seen once; the top ten hold 0.07% to 0.095%. The sample taken for sequencing was naive CD4+ T cells from blood. All receptors derive from a man between 18 and 29 years old in good health.

The chain has TRBV19 and TRBJ2-2; 9 bases line up with TRBD1. Germline CDR1 LNHDA, CDR2 SQIVND (reference sequence). The CDR3 spans 15 residues. V was pared by 5 bases and J by 5 bases, with 6 bases of the junction left unmatched. The CDR3 nucleotides read TGTGCCAGTAGTGCCGGGACAGGGTGGACCGGGGAGCTGTTTTTT. It codes for CASSAGTGWTGELFF.

This clone has just a few counts. V is TRBV6-1 and J is TRBJ2-7, with 7 bases matching TRBD1. Germline CDR1 is MNHNS and CDR2 is SASEGT. V was pared by 6 bases and J by 5 bases, with 7 bases of the junction left unmatched. The CDR3 is 13 amino acids. The CDR3 nucleotides are TGTGCCAGCAGGGTCATCCAGGGGGACGAGCAGTACTTC. Translating it yields CASRVIQGDEQYF.

V gene TRBV28 combines with J gene TRBJ1-5, with TRBD1 as a possible D gene (5 bases). Germline V gene sequence: CDR1 MDHEN, CDR2 SYDVKM. This CDR3 has 14 residues. Trimming removed 6 bases at V and 7 bases at J, with 16 bases between. The CDR3: CASRPAGGEQPQHF. The DNA of the CDR3 is TGTGCCAGCAGACCCGCGGGGGGGGAGCAGCCCCAGCATTTT.

This clone occurred a few times. The chain carries TRBV9 and TRBJ1-1, with TRBD1 identical over 7 bases. V shed 5 bases, J shed 1 base, and the junction held 5 bases outside the gene matches. The CDR3 consists of 14 residues. Germline values: CDR1 SGDLS, CDR2 YYNGEE. The CDR3 protein is CASRPSGGNTEAFF. The CDR3, as DNA: TGTGCCAGCAGGCCCTCAGGGGGGAACACTGAAGCTTTCTTT.

This clone occurred a few times. The V and J genes are TRBV19 and TRBJ1-4; D is ambiguous. The CDR3 covers 15 residues. Trimming removed 0 bases at V and 13 bases at J, with 18 bases between. CDR1 and CDR2 (germline): LNHDA, SQIVND (reference sequence). CDR3 residues: CASSIDLYKKRGLFF. CDR3 bases: TGTGCCAGTAGTATAGATCTCTACAAGAAGAGAGGACTGTTTTTT.

This clone showed up just a few times. This chain joins TRBV4-3 and TRBJ2-7; D not resolved. From germline, CDR1 is LGHNA and CDR2 YSLEER. V was clipped by 1 base and J by 0 bases, with 7 bases between them. The CDR3 loop spans 14 amino acids. The chain's CDR3 is CASSQVTASYEQYF. CDR3 DNA: TGCGCCAGCAGCCAAGTCACAGCCTCCTACGAGCAGTACTTC.

The V call is TRBV5-1, the J call TRBJ2-5, with 9 bases matching TRBD2. This CDR3 is built from 16 residues. CDR1 is SGHRS and CDR2 is YFSETQ in the germline V gene. Trimming at V came to 3 bases and at J to 6 bases, leaving 12 bases not matched to a gene. Written as DNA, the CDR3 is TGCGCCAGCAGCTACGTTATGGCGGGAGGGCCAAAGACCCAGTACTTC. Its protein is CASSYVMAGGPKTQYF. The variable domain in full, with the rest retrieved from reference TRBV5-1 and TRBJ2-5, is KAGVTQTPRYLIKTRGQQVTLSCSPISGHRSVSWYQQTPGQGLQFLFEYFSETQRNKGNFPGRFSGRQFSNSRSEMNVSTLELGDSALYLCASSYVMAGGPKTQYFGPGTRLLVL.

The chain recombines TRBV28 with TRBJ2-7; 7 positions match TRBD1. CDR1 and CDR2 from the germline V gene are MDHEN and SYDVKM. V was clipped by 2 bases and J by 5 bases; unmatched bases: 12. There are 16 residues in the CDR3. The CDR3 spells CASSLPRQGTTDEQYF. In nucleotides, the CDR3 is TGTGCCAGCAGTTTACCCCGACAGGGTACGACGGACGAGCAGTACTTC.